Described below is a single T cell receptor beta chain sequence and its context. What it binds is not known. This entry comes from a study of regulatory T cells in long-lasting Graves disease. For the study at large: It was over 5 years of antithyroid drugs, with positive TSH receptor antibodies, that meant persistent Graves' disease.

Time point: persistent/refractory GD, antithyroid drugs over 5 years with positive TRAb. Isolated PBMC RNA provided the starting material for the TCR library. Peripheral blood, at nine milliliters, went into EDTA tubes. Libraries of TCR beta came from iRepertoire HTBI primers plus Arm-PCR of CDR3 regions. Source study methods: Detected in the samples were about 60 TRBV and over twelve TRBJ segments. TCRdb used MiXCR to reprocess the multiplex PCR reads, holding one entry per CDR3 protein. What appears here as the V and J calls and clone size reflects TCRdb's work, not the paper's. The profile shows a few hundred thousand distinct CDR3 sequences, 20% to 30% of them singletons. General study findings and limits: Favored gene segments in persistent disease were TRBV28, TRBJ1-2 and TRBJ2-5.

CDR3 length equals 13 residues. Trimming left V 4 bases short and J 2 bases short, with 8 bases between. Germline CDR1 and CDR2: KGHSH and LQKENI. The sequence came from a female donor with Graves disease. J is TRBJ1-2 and V is TRBV18; D may be TRBD1 (5 bases). This specimen was peripheral blood mononuclear cells (PBMCs), taken when the disease was refractory, from a patient treated with antithyroid drugs. The CDR3 nucleotides are TGTGCCAGCTCACAGAGACAGAACTATGGCTACACCTTC. It is translated as CASSQRQNYGYTF.